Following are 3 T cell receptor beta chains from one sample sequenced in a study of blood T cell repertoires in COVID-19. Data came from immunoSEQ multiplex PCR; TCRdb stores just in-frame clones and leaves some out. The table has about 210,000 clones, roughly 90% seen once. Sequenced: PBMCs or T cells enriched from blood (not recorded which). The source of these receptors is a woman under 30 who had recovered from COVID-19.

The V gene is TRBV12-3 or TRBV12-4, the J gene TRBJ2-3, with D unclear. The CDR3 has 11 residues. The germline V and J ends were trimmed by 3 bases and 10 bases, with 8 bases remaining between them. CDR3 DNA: TGTGCCAGCAGTTTTAAGAGGCCGCAGTATTTT. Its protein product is CASSFKRPQYF.

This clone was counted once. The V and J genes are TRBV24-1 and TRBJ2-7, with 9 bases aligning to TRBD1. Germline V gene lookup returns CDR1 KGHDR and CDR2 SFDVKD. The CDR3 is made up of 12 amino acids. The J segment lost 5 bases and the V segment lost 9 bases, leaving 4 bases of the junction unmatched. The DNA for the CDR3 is TGTGCCACCGGACAGGGGCCCCACGAGCAGTACTTC. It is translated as CATGQGPHEQYF.

The CDR3 here is CASSSGSSTDTQYF. The CDR3 DNA sequence: TGTGCCAGCAGTTCAGGGTCTAGCACAGATACGCAGTATTTT. The rearrangement uses TRBV6-5 and TRBJ2-3, with a weak D call TRBD1 (5 bases). V was clipped by 4 bases and J by 0 bases, with 8 bases between them. The CDR3 totals 14 residues. Per the germline V gene, CDR1 is MNHEY and CDR2 is SVGAGI.